This T cell receptor beta chain comes out of a study of OX40 agonist ivuxolimab in advanced cancers. Whole-study results and caveats: Dose levels from 0.1 to 3.0 mg/kg saw CD4+ and CD8+ blood T cells expand clonally by week 6.

Turning to this clone: What it binds is unknown. A read error may produce the germline difference seen at one junction end.

Per germline, CDR1 MDHEN and CDR2 SYDVKM. This CDR3 region has 14 residues. Data came from immunoSEQ multiplex PCR; TCRdb stores just in-frame clones and leaves some out. The profile shows 70,000 to 95,000 clones, around 85% of them singletons. The chain carries TRBV28 and TRBJ2-3; 8 nucleotides agree with TRBD1. This TCR was sampled from an adult with an advanced solid tumor such as melanoma, head and neck, liver or kidney cancer. The specimen comprised CD4+ or CD8+ T cells sorted from blood, sampled in a trial of the OX40 agonist ivuxolimab. The CDR3 DNA reads as TGTGCCAGCAGTTTACGGGGGAACCGGGACAGGTTGGATTTT. It codes for CASSLRGNRDRLDF.